This T cell receptor beta chain was found in a study of cytomegalovirus exposure and HLA in healthy donors. With 60 Vbeta and 13 Jbeta primers, the PCR was carried out. Profiling relied on immunoSEQ multiplex PCR, and the TCRdb table lists in-frame clones only, not all of them. Its table records around 100,000 clones. The sample was PBMCs. The TCR originated in a man younger than 45 in good health and CMV-seronegative.

Here the CDR3 DNA reads TGTGCCAGCAGCTTAGTGGGCAGAGATTCACCCCTCCACTTT. Translation: CASSLVGRDSPLHF. V gene TRBV11-2 combines with J gene TRBJ1-6; D uncertain. V was shortened by 1 base and J by 8 bases, with 9 bases between the two germline ends. Germline CDR1 and CDR2: SGHAT and FQNNGV. The CDR3 loop spans 14 amino acids.